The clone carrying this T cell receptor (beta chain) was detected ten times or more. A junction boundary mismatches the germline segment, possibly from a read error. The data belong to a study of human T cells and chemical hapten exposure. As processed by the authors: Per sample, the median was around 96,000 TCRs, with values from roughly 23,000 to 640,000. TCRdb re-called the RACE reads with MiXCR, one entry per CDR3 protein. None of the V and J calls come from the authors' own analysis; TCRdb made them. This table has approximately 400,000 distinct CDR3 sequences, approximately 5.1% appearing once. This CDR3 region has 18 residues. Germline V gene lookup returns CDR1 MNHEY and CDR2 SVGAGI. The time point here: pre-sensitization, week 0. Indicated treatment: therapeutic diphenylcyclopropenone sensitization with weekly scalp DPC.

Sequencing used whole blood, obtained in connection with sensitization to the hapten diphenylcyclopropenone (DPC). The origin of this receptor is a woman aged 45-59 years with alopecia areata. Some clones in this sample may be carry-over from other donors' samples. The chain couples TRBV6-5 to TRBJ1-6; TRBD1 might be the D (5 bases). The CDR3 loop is CASSSDRRVGKYNSPLHF. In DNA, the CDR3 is TGCGCCAGCAGTTCTGACAGAAGGGTGGGGAAATATAATTCACCCCTCCACTTT.